These T cell receptor beta chains were read from a single sample in a study of blood T cell repertoires in COVID-19. The data were produced by immunoSEQ multiplex PCR, yet TCRdb's version contains in-frame clones alone and is incomplete. The table lists 150,000 to 200,000 clones, 89% of them singletons, with about 2.8% in the top ten. The sample was peripheral blood. The receptors were sampled from a man in his 60s with acute or convalescent COVID-19. Both conserved end residues are part of each CDR3. D genes are given only for firm matches. Expanded clones are given a class, and other clones once, few, many or no size at all.

>TRBV2|NA|TRBJ2-2|NA
TGTGCCAGCGCGGCAGGGTATACCGGGGAGCTGTTTTTT
CASAAGYTGELFF
>TRBV10-2|NA|TRBJ2-1|once
TGCGCCAGCAGCGAACAGTACAATGAGCAGTTCTTC
CASSEQYNEQFF
>TRBV7-9|NA|TRBJ1-2|NA
TGTGCCAGCAGTTTTATCGGGAGGGAGGGCGGAGGCTACACCTTC
CASSFIGREGGGYTF
>TRBV11-2|NA|TRBJ1-2|NA
TGTGCCAGCAGCTCGGGACTCTTGAATGGCTACACCTTC
CASSSGLLNGYTF
>TRBV10-3|TRBD1|TRBJ2-3|NA
TGTGCCATCAGTGACCCTGGACAGGGAGGAAAAGATACGCAGTATTTT
CAISDPGQGGKDTQYF
>TRBV7-6|TRBD1|TRBJ1-3|NA
TGTGCCAGCAGCTTAGCTACGTGGCAGGGGGTCGGAAACACCATATATTTT
CASSLATWQGVGNTIYF
>TRBV5-1|NA|TRBJ2-5|NA
TGCGCCAGCAGCTTTACAGGGTACCAAGAGACCCAGTACTTC
CASSFTGYQETQYF
>TRBV7-9|TRBD1|TRBJ2-3|once
TGTGCCAGCAACCTAGGACAGGGGGGAGTCGCAGATACGCAGTATTTT
CASNLGQGGVADTQYF
>TRBV19|TRBD1|TRBJ1-6|NA
TGTGCCAGTAGTACCGACAGGGTACCTGGTTCACCCCTCCACTTT
CASSTDRVPGSPLHF
>TRBV5-4|TRBD2|TRBJ2-1|NA
TGTGCCAGCAGACCTGCGGGGGGCCCCTTGGGCGAGCAGTTCTTC
CASRPAGGPLGEQFF
>TRBV19|TRBD1|TRBJ2-2|NA
TGTGCCAGTAGATTGTTGACAGGGGTCACCGGGGAGCTGTTTTTT
CASRLLTGVTGELFF
>TRBV18|NA|TRBJ2-7|NA
TGTGCCAGCTCACCGAAGGACAGCACCTACGAGCAGTACTTC
CASSPKDSTYEQYF
>TRBV10-1|NA|TRBJ2-5|NA
TGCGCCAGCATAATCCTAAGGAGGACCCAGTACTTC
CASIILRRTQYF
>TRBV12-3/TRBV12-4|TRBD1|TRBJ1-2|NA
TGTGCCAGCAGGACAGGGTCAGAAACCTTC
CASRTGSETF
>TRBV7-2|NA|TRBJ2-3|NA
TGTGCCAGCAGCTTCCGGGGGGCGTGGACAGATACGCAGTATTTT
CASSFRGAWTDTQYF
>TRBV15|TRBD1|TRBJ1-5|NA
TGTGCCACCAGCAGAGACTTACAGGGGAGCAATCAGCCCCAGCATTTT
CATSRDLQGSNQPQHF
>TRBV4-1|TRBD1|TRBJ2-4|NA
TGCGCCAGCAGCCAGGGAGACAGGGGGCAAGGCATTCAGTACTTC
CASSQGDRGQGIQYF
>TRBV4-2|TRBD2|TRBJ2-2|few
TGTGCCAGCAGCCGCCTGACTAGCGGGGTCGCCGGGGAGCTGTTTTTT
CASSRLTSGVAGELFF
>TRBV5-1|NA|TRBJ1-2|NA
TGCGCCAGCAGGGATTCATCGGCGGTGGCCTATGGCTACACCTTC
CASRDSSAVAYGYTF
>TRBV27|NA|TRBJ1-5|NA
TGTGCCAGCAGTTTCCGGGGGGAAAGACAGCCCCAGCATTTT
CASSFRGERQPQHF
>TRBV5-1|TRBD1|TRBJ1-6|NA
TGCGCCAGCACCACGGGACAGAACAATTCACCCCTCCACTTT
CASTTGQNNSPLHF
>TRBV11-2|TRBD1|TRBJ1-2|NA
TGTGCCAGCAGGTCTACAGGGGGAAATGGCTACACCTTC
CASRSTGGNGYTF
>TRBV6-2/TRBV6-3|TRBD1|TRBJ1-2|NA
TGTGCCAGCAGTTACCGACAGGGTTACTATGGCTACACCTTC
CASSYRQGYYGYTF
>TRBV5-1|NA|TRBJ1-6|NA
TGCGCCAGCAGCCCAAGACGGGGGTCTAATTCACCCCTCCACTTT
CASSPRRGSNSPLHF
>TRBV4-3|NA|TRBJ1-3|NA
TGCGCCAGCAGCCAAGAATCTGTCAGGGGTAGAAACACCATATATTTT
CASSQESVRGRNTIYF
>TRBV5-8|NA|TRBJ1-1|NA
TGTGCCAGCAGCCTTGTAACCGGTAACACTGAAGCTTTCTTT
CASSLVTGNTEAFF
>TRBV5-4|NA|TRBJ1-3|NA
TGTGCCAGCAGCTCGTCCTTCGTGAGGTCTGGAAACACCATATATTTT
CASSSSFVRSGNTIYF
>TRBV2|TRBD1|TRBJ1-5|NA
TGTGCCAGCAGCGGGACAGGGTCGGGCAATCAGCCCCAGCATTTT
CASSGTGSGNQPQHF
>TRBV11-2|TRBD1|TRBJ1-4|few
TGTGCCAGCAGCTTTACAGGGGATTTCGGAAAACTGTTTTTT
CASSFTGDFGKLFF
>TRBV5-1|TRBD1|TRBJ2-6|NA
TGCGCCAGCCGAGTATTGGGGACAGGGGGCTCTGGGGCCAACGTCCTGACTTTC
CASRVLGTGGSGANVLTF
>TRBV5-4|TRBD2|TRBJ2-7|few
TGTGCCAGCATGACCGGGACTAGTTCCAACGAGCAGTACTTC
CASMTGTSSNEQYF
>TRBV18|NA|TRBJ1-1|NA
TGTGCCAGCTCACCGGGCCCATCGGTGAACACTGAAGCTTTCTTT
CASSPGPSVNTEAFF
>TRBV4-3|NA|TRBJ1-6|NA
TGCGCCAGCAGCCATCAGGACTACTATAATTCACCCCTCCACTTT
CASSHQDYYNSPLHF
>TRBV2|NA|TRBJ2-2|NA
TGTGCCAGCAGTGAGGAGGGCAACACCGGGGAGCTGTTTTTT
CASSEEGNTGELFF
>TRBV11-2|NA|TRBJ1-6|few
TGTGCCAGCAGCTTAGCGGGGGGCGGGACACCCCTCCACTTT
CASSLAGGGTPLHF
>TRBV5-8|NA|TRBJ1-5|NA
TGTGCCAGCAGCTTAAGTCGAGGAGGGCCCCCGGGCAATCAGCCCCAGCATTTT
CASSLSRGGPPGNQPQHF
>TRBV4-1|TRBD1|TRBJ2-2|NA
TGCGCCAGCAGCCAACCGGTGGGACAGGGGTCTAATTCCGGGGAGCTGTTTTTT
CASSQPVGQGSNSGELFF
>TRBV5-4|TRBD1|TRBJ1-1|NA
TGTGCCAGCAGCTGGGGGGACAGTGGGATCCCTGAAGCTTTCTTT
CASSWGDSGIPEAFF
>TRBV7-9|NA|TRBJ1-1|NA
TGTGCCAGCAGCTTCGTAGCGAACACTGAAGCTTTCTTT
CASSFVANTEAFF
>TRBV4-1|TRBD1|TRBJ2-7|NA
TGCGCCAGCAGCCAAGACTTGGACAGGGGCTACGAGCAGTACTTC
CASSQDLDRGYEQYF
>TRBV27|TRBD2|TRBJ2-7|NA
TGTGCCAGCAGTCTCCTCCATAGCGGGGGGCCAGACGAGCAGTACTTC
CASSLLHSGGPDEQYF
>TRBV4-3|NA|TRBJ1-2|NA
TGCGCCAGCAGCCGAGAAATCCCCGGGACTGCTGATGGCTACACCTTC
CASSREIPGTADGYTF
>TRBV3-1/TRBV3-2|TRBD2|TRBJ2-1|NA
TGTGCCAGCAGCCTCCCTAGCGGGGGGGCACGTAATGAGCAGTTCTTC
CASSLPSGGARNEQFF
>TRBV18|TRBD1|TRBJ1-5|NA
TGTGCCAGCTCAGCCCTCTATACCACAGGGGGCGAAGGCAATCAGCCCCAGCATTTT
CASSALYTTGGEGNQPQHF
>TRBV30|NA|TRBJ2-7|NA
TGTGCCTGGAGGGGGCAGGCCTTTGTGGACGAGCAGTACTTC
CAWRGQAFVDEQYF
>TRBV5-1|NA|TRBJ2-1|NA
TGCGCCAGCAGCATGGAGCTACAGGGTAGCGTAGAGAGCTCCTACAATGAGCAGTTCTTC
CASSMELQGSVESSYNEQFF
>TRBV12-3/TRBV12-4|NA|TRBJ2-7|once
TGTGCCAGCAGCCCGGGCGGGGTCGGGGAGCAGTACTTC
CASSPGGVGEQYF
>TRBV6-2/TRBV6-3|TRBD1|TRBJ2-2|NA
TGTGCCAGCAGCACCCAGGGGGTCGGGGAGCTGTTTTTT
CASSTQGVGELFF
>TRBV4-1|NA|TRBJ1-4|NA
TGCGCCAGCAGCCAAGCCTCTAAGGGGACAACTAATGAAAAACTGTTTTTT
CASSQASKGTTNEKLFF
>TRBV3-1/TRBV3-2|TRBD2|TRBJ2-1|NA
TGTGCCAGCAGCCAATTGGAGCGGGGTAATAGGTTTGAGCAGTTCTTC
CASSQLERGNRFEQFF
>TRBV5-1|TRBD1|TRBJ1-2|NA
TGCGCCAGCAGCTTGGACAGGGGCAACTATGGCTACACCTTC
CASSLDRGNYGYTF